This is a list of T cell receptor beta chains from one sample in a study of cytomegalovirus exposure and HLA in healthy donors. Generated by immunoSEQ multiplex PCR, the TCRdb table keeps only in-frame clones and is missing some. Among 100,000 to 150,000 clones listed, more than 70% were seen once. The sequencing sample was made of PBMCs. The source of these receptors is a woman aged 30 to 39 in good health and CMV-seronegative. CDR3s leave out the opening cysteine and the closing phenylalanine or tryptophan. The order of the fields is V gene, CDR3 protein.

TRBV30,AWTAGGPSYEQY
TRBV6-1,ASSTGTDNQPQH
TRBV19,ASSIVGAEGGGYT
TRBV12-5,ASGLSSSITDTQY
TRBV11-3,ASSFGQYTGELF
TRBV6-5,ASTLLAGAETQY
TRBV6-6,ASSPGGSTDTQY
TRBV10-1,ASSESSVPYGYT
TRBV5-1,ASKVGGGADTQY
TRBV5-1,ASSLAWQGSGNTIY
TRBV4-3,ASSQEGGLTEAF
TRBV27,ASSLYRLSGGEAAF
TRBV6-5,ASTGAYGYT
TRBV7-9,ASSSGRTFNEQF
TRBV5-6,ASSLSTGSNQPQH
TRBV6-5,ASNRGGSYEQY
TRBV12-5,ASGPGRAGQPQH
TRBV6-6,ASSYGGAGNQPQH
TRBV18,ASSPTGAYTGELF
TRBV6-1,ASSEGTGGGQPQH
TRBV7-9,ASSLVGTSGANEQF
TRBV5-4,ASSTAVTNSPLH
TRBV2,ASTLQTRGYGYT
TRBV7-2,ASSLGRPGEGRDTQY
TRBV19,ASSPRTSGGYNEQF
TRBV18,ASSPNRPPSSYEQY
TRBV6-4,ASSPHRGYPGGYT
TRBV5-1,ASSLNAGTNYEQY
TRBV29-1,SVGTTSGDTDTQY
TRBV2,AGAMERDRATNYGYT
TRBV12-5,ASGQGGTDTQY
TRBV7-6,ASSLETGQPGGDTQY
TRBV4-1,ASSHPGGVANQPQH
TRBV7-2,ASSLHPRGQNTGELF
TRBV4-1,ASSQDDSSTWGYT
TRBV7-2,ASSLGLAGDTQY
TRBV11-2,ASSTTGRGGETQY
TRBV7-2,ASSLTSGGFGEQY
TRBV11-3,ASSPSRLAYEQY
TRBV18,ASSPTEGVGNTIY
TRBV5-8,ASSSTAAGETQY
TRBV7-9,ASSRRTALYEQY
TRBV2,ASSEGVTGEEAF
TRBV5-4,ASSKSRGDEKLF
TRBV10-3,AISEGTGFEQY
TRBV5-1,ASSLGLAGGTDTQY
TRBV5-6,ASSLPGQGFSYGYT
TRBV15,ATSREGLSYNEQF